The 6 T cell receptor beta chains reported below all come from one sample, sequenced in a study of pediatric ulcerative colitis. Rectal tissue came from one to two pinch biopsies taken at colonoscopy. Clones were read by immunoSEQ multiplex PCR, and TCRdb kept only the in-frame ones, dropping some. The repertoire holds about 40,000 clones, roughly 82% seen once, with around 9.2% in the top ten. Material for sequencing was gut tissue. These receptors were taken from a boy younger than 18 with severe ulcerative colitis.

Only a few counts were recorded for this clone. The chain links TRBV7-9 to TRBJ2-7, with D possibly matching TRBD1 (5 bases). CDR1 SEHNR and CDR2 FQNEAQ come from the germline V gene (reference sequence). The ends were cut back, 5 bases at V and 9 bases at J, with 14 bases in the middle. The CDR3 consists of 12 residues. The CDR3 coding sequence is TGTGCCAGCAGCAACTCCGACAGTCCGCAGTACTTC. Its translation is CASSNSDSPQYF.

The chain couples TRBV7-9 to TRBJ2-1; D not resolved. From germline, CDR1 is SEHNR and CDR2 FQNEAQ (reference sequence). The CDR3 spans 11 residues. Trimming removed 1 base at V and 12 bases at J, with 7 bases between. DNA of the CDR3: TGTGCCAGCAGCTTAGGGCTGTGGCAGTTCTTC. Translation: CASSLGLWQFF.

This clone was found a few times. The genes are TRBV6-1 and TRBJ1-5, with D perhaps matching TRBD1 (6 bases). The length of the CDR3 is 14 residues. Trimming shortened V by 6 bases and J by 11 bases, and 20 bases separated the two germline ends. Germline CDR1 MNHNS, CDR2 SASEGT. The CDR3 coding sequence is TGTGCCAGCAGCGACAGGTGGGATCCGGGGTCCCAGCATTTT. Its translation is CASSDRWDPGSQHF.

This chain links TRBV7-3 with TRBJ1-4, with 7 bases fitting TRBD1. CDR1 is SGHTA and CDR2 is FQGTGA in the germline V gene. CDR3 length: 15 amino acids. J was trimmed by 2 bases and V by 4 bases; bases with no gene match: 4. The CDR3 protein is CASSSDRATNEKLFF. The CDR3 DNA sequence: TGTGCCAGCAGCTCCGACAGGGCTACTAATGAAAAACTGTTTTTT.

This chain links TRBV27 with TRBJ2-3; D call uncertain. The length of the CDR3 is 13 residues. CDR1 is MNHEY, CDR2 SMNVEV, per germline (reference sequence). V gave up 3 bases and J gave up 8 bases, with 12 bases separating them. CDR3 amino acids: CASSLQGSGTQYF. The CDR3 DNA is TGTGCCAGCAGTTTGCAAGGGTCGGGTACGCAGTATTTT.

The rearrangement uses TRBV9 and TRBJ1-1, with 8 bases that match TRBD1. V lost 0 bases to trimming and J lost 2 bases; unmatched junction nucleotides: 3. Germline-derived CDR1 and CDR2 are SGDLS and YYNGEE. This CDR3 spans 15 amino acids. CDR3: CASSVGSGGNTEAFF. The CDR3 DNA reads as TGTGCCAGCAGCGTAGGTTCAGGGGGCAACACTGAAGCTTTCTTT.